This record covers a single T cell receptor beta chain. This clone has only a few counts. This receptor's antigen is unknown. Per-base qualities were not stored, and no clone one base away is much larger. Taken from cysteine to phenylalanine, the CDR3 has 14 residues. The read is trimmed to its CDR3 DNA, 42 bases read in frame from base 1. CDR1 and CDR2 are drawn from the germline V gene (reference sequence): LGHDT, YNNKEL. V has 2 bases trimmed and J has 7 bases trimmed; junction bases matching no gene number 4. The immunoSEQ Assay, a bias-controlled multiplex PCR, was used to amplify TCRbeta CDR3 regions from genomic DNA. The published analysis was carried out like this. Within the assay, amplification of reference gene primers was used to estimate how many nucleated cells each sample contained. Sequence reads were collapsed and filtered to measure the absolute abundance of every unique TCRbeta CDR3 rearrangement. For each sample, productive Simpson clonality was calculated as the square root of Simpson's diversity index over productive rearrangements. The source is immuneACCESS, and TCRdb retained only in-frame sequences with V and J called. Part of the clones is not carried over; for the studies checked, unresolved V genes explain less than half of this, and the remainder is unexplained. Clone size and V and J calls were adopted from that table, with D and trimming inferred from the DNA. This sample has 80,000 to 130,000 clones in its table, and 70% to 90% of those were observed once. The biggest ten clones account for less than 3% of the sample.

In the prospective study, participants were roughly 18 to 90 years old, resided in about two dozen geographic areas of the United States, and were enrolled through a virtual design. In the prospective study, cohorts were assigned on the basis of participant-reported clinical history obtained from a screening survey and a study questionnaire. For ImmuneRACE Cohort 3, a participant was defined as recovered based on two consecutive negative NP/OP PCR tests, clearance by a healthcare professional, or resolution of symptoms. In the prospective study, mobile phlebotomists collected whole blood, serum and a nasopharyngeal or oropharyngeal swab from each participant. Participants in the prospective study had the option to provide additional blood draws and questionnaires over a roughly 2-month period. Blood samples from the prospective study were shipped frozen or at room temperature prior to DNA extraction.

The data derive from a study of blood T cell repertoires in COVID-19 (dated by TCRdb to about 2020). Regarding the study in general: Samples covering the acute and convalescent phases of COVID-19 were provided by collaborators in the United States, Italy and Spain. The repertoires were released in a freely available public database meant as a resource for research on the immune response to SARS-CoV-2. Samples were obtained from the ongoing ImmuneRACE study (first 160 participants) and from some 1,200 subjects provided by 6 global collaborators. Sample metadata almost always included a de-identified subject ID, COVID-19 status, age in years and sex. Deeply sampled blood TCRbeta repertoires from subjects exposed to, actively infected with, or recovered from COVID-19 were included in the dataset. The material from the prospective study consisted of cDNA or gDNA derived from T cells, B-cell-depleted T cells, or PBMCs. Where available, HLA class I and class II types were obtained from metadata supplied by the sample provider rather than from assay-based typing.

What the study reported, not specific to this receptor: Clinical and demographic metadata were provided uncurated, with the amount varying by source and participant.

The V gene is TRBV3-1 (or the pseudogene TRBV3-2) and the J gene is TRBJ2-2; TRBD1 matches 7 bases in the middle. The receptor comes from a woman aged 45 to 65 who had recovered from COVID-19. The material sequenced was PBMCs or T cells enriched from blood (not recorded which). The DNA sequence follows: TGTGCCAGCAGCCAAAAACAGGGGAGCGGGGAGCTGTTTTTT. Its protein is CASSQKQGSGELFF.